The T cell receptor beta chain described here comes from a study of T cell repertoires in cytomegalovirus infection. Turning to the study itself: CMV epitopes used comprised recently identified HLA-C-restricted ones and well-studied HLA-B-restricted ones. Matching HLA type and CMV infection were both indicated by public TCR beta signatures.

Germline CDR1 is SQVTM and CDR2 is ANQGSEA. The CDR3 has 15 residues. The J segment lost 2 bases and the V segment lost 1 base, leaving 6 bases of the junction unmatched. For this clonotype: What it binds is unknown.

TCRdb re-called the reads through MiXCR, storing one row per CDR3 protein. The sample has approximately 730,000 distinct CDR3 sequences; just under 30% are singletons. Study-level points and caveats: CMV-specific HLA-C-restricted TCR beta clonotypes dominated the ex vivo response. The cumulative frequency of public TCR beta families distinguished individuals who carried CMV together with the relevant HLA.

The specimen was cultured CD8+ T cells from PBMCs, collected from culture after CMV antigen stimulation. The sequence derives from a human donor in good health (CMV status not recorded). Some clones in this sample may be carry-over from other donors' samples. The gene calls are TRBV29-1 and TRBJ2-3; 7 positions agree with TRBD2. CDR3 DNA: TGCAGCGTTGAAGTTGCGGGGGAGCTCACAGATACGCAGTATTTT. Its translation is CSVEVAGELTDTQYF.